A single sample is the source of the 14 T cell receptor beta chains below, sequenced in a study of long-term antiretroviral therapy in people with HIV. Investigators performed immunoSEQ version v3.0 at survey level. Sequencing used immunoSEQ multiplex PCR; TCRdb keeps in-frame clones, though not all of them. The table shows about 34,000 clones, with approximately 95% occurring only once. Specimen: unsorted PBMCs, collected about 5.1 years after starting antiretroviral therapy. These receptors were collected from a woman in her fifties or sixties with HIV.

The gene calls are TRBV18 and TRBJ1-6; TRBD1 is a possible D gene (5 bases). V gave up 4 bases and J gave up 9 bases, with 13 bases separating them. CDR1 is KGHSH and CDR2 is LQKENI in the germline V gene. The CDR3 contains 14 residues. The CDR3 here is CASSRRQSGSPLHF. CDR3 coding DNA: TGTGCCAGCTCACGACGACAGAGTGGTTCACCCCTCCACTTT.

The chain employs TRBV6-5 and TRBJ2-7; the D call may be TRBD1 or TRBD2 (6 bases each). CDR3 size: 13 residues. Germline CDR1 and CDR2: MNHEY and SVGAGI. V was cut by 6 bases and J by 5 bases, with 14 bases left in between. The CDR3 DNA follows: TGTGCCAGCAGGGGGGGCGCCGGCCACGAGCAGTACTTC. Protein sequence: CASRGGAGHEQYF.

This clone has just one count. The gene calls are TRBV9 and TRBJ2-7; 11 bases map to TRBD2. CDR1 and CDR2 from the germline V gene are SGDLS and YYNGEE. This CDR3 spans 15 amino acids. The V and J ends lost 3 bases and 2 bases, in that order; junction bases with no gene match: 4. In DNA form, the CDR3 reads TGTGCCAGCAGCGAGGGACTAGCGGAAGCCTACGAGCAGTACTTC. Translated: CASSEGLAEAYEQYF.

This chain's CDR3 is CASSSDRVSEKLFF. The CDR3 DNA is TGCGCCAGCAGCTCGGACAGGGTGAGCGAAAAACTGTTTTTT. The rearrangement uses TRBV5-1 and TRBJ1-4, with 8 nucleotides matching TRBD1. The CDR3 extends over 14 amino acids. Per the germline V gene, CDR1 is SGHRS and CDR2 is YFSETQ. V shed 3 bases and J 8 bases; nucleotides not matched to a gene: 6.

V is TRBV30 and J is TRBJ1-2; a possible D gene is TRBD1 (6 bases). V was pared by 3 bases and J by 7 bases, with 15 bases between. This CDR3 spans 13 amino acids. Germline V lookup: CDR1 GTSNPN, CDR2 SVGIG (reference sequence). This CDR3 is CAWSRTDRSGYTF. The CDR3 bases are TGTGCCTGGAGCCGAACCGACAGGAGTGGCTACACCTTC.

This clone has just one count. This chain joins TRBV5-6 and TRBJ2-7; no reliable D call. Per germline, CDR1 SGHDT and CDR2 YYEEEE. V was clipped by 1 base and J by 2 bases, with 7 bases between them. This CDR3 has 13 amino acids. CDR3 in amino acids: CASSLLRTYEQYF. DNA for the CDR3: TGTGCCAGCAGCTTGCTTCGAACCTACGAGCAGTACTTC.

In DNA, the CDR3 is TGTGCCAGCAGCCCAGACTCAGGGGGCAATCAGCCCCAGCATTTT. Protein product: CASSPDSGGNQPQHF. This chain connects TRBV7-2 to TRBJ1-5; TRBD1 might be the D (6 bases). This CDR3 has 15 residues. Germline V CDR1 and CDR2: SGHTA, FQGNSA. Trimming took 5 bases from V and 2 from J, leaving 13 bases between them.

The chain employs TRBV19 and TRBJ1-1, with TRBD1 matching 8 bases. CDR1 LNHDA and CDR2 SQIVND come from the germline V gene (reference sequence). V shed 5 bases, J shed 0 bases, and the junction held 11 bases outside the gene matches. CDR3 length: 17 amino acids. This chain's CDR3 is CASSVDRVRGLNTEAFF. The CDR3 region has the DNA TGTGCCAGTAGTGTGGACAGGGTGAGGGGGCTGAACACTGAAGCTTTCTTT.

This rearrangement joins TRBV2 to TRBJ1-3; 7 bases are a match to TRBD1. CDR3 length: 16 residues. Germline loops: CDR1 SNHLY, CDR2 FYNNEI. Trimming at V came to 4 bases and at J to 3 bases, leaving 9 bases not matched to a gene. CDR3 coding DNA: TGTGCCAGCAGTGTTATCCGGACAGGTCATGGAAACACCATATATTTT. Translated, it gives CASSVIRTGHGNTIYF.

The chain joins TRBV14 to TRBJ1-1; possible D gene TRBD1, 5 bases. There are 14 residues in the CDR3. With 1 base removed from V and 5 bases from J, the gap between germline ends came to 11 bases. Germline loops: CDR1 SGHDN, CDR2 FVKESK. CDR3 loop: CASSQVPGPTEAFF. Here the CDR3 DNA reads TGTGCCAGCAGCCAAGTTCCAGGGCCGACTGAAGCTTTCTTT.

This clone was counted a single time. V usage is TRBV7-2 and J usage is TRBJ2-3; 12 nucleotides match TRBD2. This CDR3 is 16 amino acids long. V shed 1 base and J 1 base; nucleotides not matched to a gene: 0. Per germline, CDR1 SGHTA and CDR2 FQGNSA. For the CDR3, the DNA is TGTGCCAGCAGCTTAGGACTAGCGGGGGGCACAGATACGCAGTATTTT. This encodes CASSLGLAGGTDTQYF.

The chain uses TRBV7-2 and TRBJ1-1; D might be TRBD1 (6 bases). The ends were cut back, 1 base at V and 2 bases at J, with 14 bases in the middle. Germline V gives CDR1 SGHTA, CDR2 FQGNSA. CDR3 length equals 16 residues. Here the CDR3 reads CASSLVGQVSNTEAFF. DNA for the CDR3: TGTGCCAGCAGCTTAGTGGGACAAGTATCAAACACTGAAGCTTTCTTT.

This clone came up once. V gene TRBV7-2 combines with J gene TRBJ2-6, with 9 positions matching TRBD1. The V gene's germline CDR1 is SGHTA and CDR2 FQGNSA. After removal of 5 bases from V and 2 bases from J, the junction contained 7 bases not matched to a gene. This CDR3 comprises 17 residues. CDR3 sequence reads: CASSRDRAKAGANVLTF. CDR3 DNA: TGTGCCAGCAGCAGGGACAGGGCTAAGGCTGGGGCCAACGTCCTGACTTTC.

This sequence joins TRBV6-5 and TRBJ2-7; D could derive from TRBD1 or TRBD2 (6 bases each). V lost 3 bases and J lost 2, with 11 bases in between. This CDR3 comprises 14 residues. Germline values: CDR1 MNHEY, CDR2 SVGAGI. This chain's CDR3 is CASSYRGGTYEQYF. In nucleotides, the CDR3 is TGTGCCAGCAGTTATAGAGGGGGGACCTACGAGCAGTACTTC.